This T cell receptor beta chain originates from a study of CD8+CD57+ T cells in acquired aplastic anemia. Overall study context: Across the sorted CD4+ and CD8+ cells, DNA amounts averaged 3.2 ug.

Patients chosen for sequencing had CD8+CD57+ cells that had expanded, as shown by flow cytometry. All patients had severe acquired aplastic anemia. Both TCR beta VDJ combination and CDR3 sequence profiling were carried out. Genomic DNA was the template for this profiling. TCRdb reprocessed the reads with MiXCR, giving one entry per CDR3 protein. The table includes about 98,000 distinct CDR3 sequences, about 63% detected once. This CDR3 contains 11 residues. Germline CDR1 and CDR2: SQVTM and ANQGSEA. The V gene lost 4 bases and the J gene lost 8 bases, with 11 bases spanning the gap. The receptor was derived from a human donor with aplastic anemia. The chain is built from TRBV29-1 and TRBJ1-1; D unclear. The sequenced material came from sorted CD4+, CD8+, or CD8+CD57+ T cells (not recorded which) from PBMCs. The CDR3 loop is CSVVPLFEAFF. The CDR3, as DNA: TGCAGCGTTGTTCCGCTCTTCGAAGCTTTCTTT.